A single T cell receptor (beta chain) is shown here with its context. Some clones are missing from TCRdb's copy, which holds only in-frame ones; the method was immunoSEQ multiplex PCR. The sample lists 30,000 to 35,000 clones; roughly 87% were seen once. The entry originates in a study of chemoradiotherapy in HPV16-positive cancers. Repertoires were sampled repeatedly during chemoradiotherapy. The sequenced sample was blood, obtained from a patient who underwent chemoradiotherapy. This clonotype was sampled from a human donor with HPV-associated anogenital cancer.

DNA of the CDR3: TGTGCCAGCAGTGACCCGAAGTTGAGCAATCAGCCCCAGCATTTT. Translated: CASSDPKLSNQPQHF. The chain couples TRBV25-1 to TRBJ1-5; D gene uncertain. Trimming left V 3 bases short and J 1 base short, with 10 bases between. Germline assignment: CDR1 MGHDK and CDR2 SYGVNS. The CDR3 loop spans 15 amino acids. The whole variable domain, remainder taken from reference TRBV25-1 and TRBJ1-5, is EADIYQTPRYLVIGTGKKITLECSQTMGHDKMYWYQQDPGMELHLIHYSYGVNSTEKGDLSSESTVSRIRTEHFPLTLESARPSHTSQYLCASSDPKLSNQPQHFGDGTRLSIL.